This T cell receptor (beta chain) appears in the sequencing data of a study of shared clonotypes between healthy human individuals. Germline assignment: CDR1 MGHRA and CDR2 YSYEKL. V gave up 5 bases and J gave up 7 bases; unmatched junction bases: 4. This CDR3 comprises 12 residues. Clones were sequenced by immunoSEQ multiplex PCR, and TCRdb holds only the in-frame ones, with some missing. The sample has around 700,000 clones, about 74% seen once. This sequence was found in a woman in her twenties or thirties in good health. The chain combines TRBV4-1 with TRBJ2-7; 8 bases are shared with TRBD1. The sample was memory CD4+ T cells sorted from blood. As to subset: CD45RA-negative fraction. CDR3 amino acids: CASSFDRGEQYF. In DNA, the CDR3 is TGCGCCAGCAGCTTCGACAGGGGAGAGCAGTACTTC.